The rows below give T cell receptor beta chains drawn from one sample of a study of identifying expanded T cells in peripheral blood. The repertoire was sequenced with immunoSEQ multiplex PCR; TCRdb's copy has only in-frame clones and lacks some. The table records about 110,000 clones, approximately 90% of them present only once. Input material: blood. These receptors all stem from a person aged 18 to 69 in good health. Each CDR3 is given with its conserved first and last residue. The size entry is marked missing in some rows and otherwise reads once, few, many or a size class.

>TRBJ2-3|-|TRBV27
CASSFGLAEADTQYF
>TRBJ2-7|-|TRBV7-8
CASSPPVRDEQYF
>TRBJ2-3|-|TRBV5-1
CASSLALAGADTQYF
>TRBJ2-7|-|TRBV19
CASSGGSSYEQYF
>TRBJ1-3|-|TRBV18
CASSPGTGGASGNTIYF
>TRBJ2-7|-|TRBV6-1
CASSPTGFYEQYF
>TRBJ2-7|-|TRBV6-1
CASIQTSPPSYEQYF
>TRBJ1-1|-|TRBV7-3
CASSLQGADTEAFF
>TRBJ1-3|-|TRBV5-8
CASSIASIAGNTIYF
>TRBJ1-4|-|TRBV7-9
CASSGGTAREKLFF
>TRBJ2-7|-|TRBV6-6
CASSYGRGNEQYF
>TRBJ2-5|-|TRBV7-2
CASSTGGDPLQETQYF
>TRBJ1-2|-|TRBV14
CASSQVDGLRSYTF
>TRBJ2-3|-|TRBV6-1
CASSEAALAGGRTDTQYF
>TRBJ2-1|once|TRBV28
CASSLTGGKNEQFF
>TRBJ2-2|-|TRBV27
CASRENPVRELFF
>TRBJ2-7|-|TRBV6-6
CASSSSVMRAAQYF
>TRBJ1-4|-|TRBV4-3
CASSQEYDSEKLFF
>TRBJ1-2|once|TRBV5-1
CASSLATGADGYTF
>TRBJ1-2|-|TRBV4-3
CASSSADRQANYGYTF